The table lists the clone carrying this T cell receptor (beta chain) with a few counts. Its target is unknown. The data were obtained in a study of identical twins. TCRdb re-called the 5' RACE reads through MiXCR, storing one row per CDR3 protein. The data hold roughly 240,000 distinct CDR3 sequences, with around 7.6% observed a single time. The length of the CDR3 is 15 residues. V lost 2 bases and J lost 1, with 6 bases in between. Germline-derived CDR1 and CDR2 are MNHEY and SMNVEV (reference sequence). Findings and caveats of the study: Insertions ran lower in abundant cord blood beta clonotypes, though not in memory repertoires.

These same data were also listed under a study on yellow fever vaccine responses in identical twins.

This receptor was taken from a woman between 18 and 30 years old in good health. The chain joins TRBV27 to TRBJ2-6, with D unclear. Sequenced input: CD8+ T cells sorted from blood. CDR3 amino acids: CASSLMDSGANVLTF. CDR3 sequence (DNA): TGTGCCAGCAGTTTAATGGATTCTGGGGCCAACGTCCTGACTTTC.